This T cell receptor (beta chain) was obtained from a study of blood T cells in healthy people across ages. The germline gives CDR1 SGHRS, CDR2 YFSETQ. CDR3 length equals 13 residues. V was trimmed by 0 bases and J by 8 bases, leaving 9 bases between them. This clonotype came up a few times. It was with a sample-barcoded 5' primer and a J-beta primer mix that a second PCR of roughly 7 to 12 cycles was run. CDR3-containing paired-end reads numbering at least 2.5 million came from each sample. TCRdb reprocessed the 5' RACE reads via MiXCR and lists one record per CDR3 protein. The sample records roughly 1.7 million distinct CDR3 sequences, about 32% being singletons.

The origin of this receptor is a woman aged 25 to 39 in good health. The chain joins TRBV5-1 to TRBJ2-1; D gene ambiguous. The sample taken for sequencing was blood. The CDR3 sequence: CASSLASYHEQFF. CDR3 nucleotides: TGCGCCAGCAGCTTGGCTAGTTATCATGAGCAGTTCTTC.